The 10 T cell receptor beta chains given below trace back to one sample, sequenced in a study of CD8 T cells in ankylosing spondylitis. From the 5' RACE reads, TCRdb called clonotypes with MiXCR, one entry per CDR3 protein. The table records under 250,000 distinct CDR3 sequences, roughly a tenth of them present only once. Source material: blood, either unsorted or a sorted T cell fraction (not recorded which). The receptors originated from a male donor with ankylosing spondylitis or in good health (not recorded which).

This clonotype was picked up a small number of times. The chain joins TRBV29-1 to TRBJ1-6, with TRBD1 matching 7 bases. Germline CDR1 is SQVTM and CDR2 is ANQGSEA. Unmatched junction bases numbered 10, after V lost 7 bases and J lost 7 bases. The CDR3 is 14 residues long. The CDR3 spells CSAKTGPPNSPLHF. CDR3 bases: TGCAGCGCGAAGACAGGGCCCCCGAATTCACCCCTCCACTTT.

This clonotype has ten or more counts. The rearrangement uses TRBV7-3 and TRBJ1-1; D unclear. Per germline, CDR1 SGHTA and CDR2 FQGTGA. This CDR3 has 14 residues. The V end was cut by 4 bases, the J end by 1 base, with 10 bases between. The chain's CDR3 is CASSSKAGNTEAFF. The CDR3 nucleotides are TGTGCCAGCAGCTCAAAAGCGGGGAACACTGAAGCTTTCTTT.

This clonotype was recorded at least ten times. The V gene is TRBV29-1, the J gene TRBJ2-4; 11 bases are shared with TRBD1. J lost 3 bases, V lost 7 bases, and 14 bases had no gene match. CDR1 is SQVTM and CDR2 is ANQGSEA in the germline V gene. This CDR3 spans 17 amino acids. CDR3 bases: TGCAGCGCCCAGGACAGGGGGCATGGAGAGGACAAAAACATTCAGTACTTC. Protein product: CSAQDRGHGEDKNIQYF.

This chain uses TRBV6-2 or TRBV6-3 with TRBJ2-7; TRBD2 matches at 9 bases. V lost 0 bases to trimming and J lost 1 base; unmatched junction nucleotides: 10. This CDR3 region has 18 residues. Germline V gene lookup returns CDR1 MNHEY and CDR2 SVGEGT. CDR3 in DNA: TGTGCCAGCAGTTACTCCCGGACTAGCGCCTTAGATTCCTACGAGCAGTACTTC. This sequence encodes CASSYSRTSALDSYEQYF.

This clonotype was observed a few times. This chain connects TRBV28 to TRBJ2-1; D possibly corresponds to TRBD2 (6 bases). CDR1 and CDR2 from the germline V gene are MDHEN and SYDVKM. The CDR3 sequence is 13 residues long. Trimming cost V 4 bases and J 9 bases, with 13 bases left between them. CDR3 loop: CASSSGLTSEQFF. The CDR3 bases are TGTGCCAGCAGTTCGGGACTCACAAGTGAGCAGTTCTTC.

This clonotype appeared a few times. Here the CDR3 DNA reads TGTGCCAGCAGCCTGCAACTAGCGGGGTCTAATGAGCAGTTCTTC. Translated, it gives CASSLQLAGSNEQFF. The chain joins TRBV7-2 to TRBJ2-1; 10 bases map to TRBD2. The V gene's germline CDR1 is SGHTA and CDR2 FQGNSA. CDR3 length: 15 residues. Trimming took 5 bases from V and 7 from J; bases not matched to a gene: 8.

This clonotype showed up just a few times. The chain combines TRBV11-2 with TRBJ2-5, with D hard to call. The CDR3 consists of 15 residues. V gave up 5 bases and J gave up 5 bases, with 18 bases separating them. Germline V gives CDR1 SGHAT, CDR2 FQNNGV. The CDR3 loop is CASSIGPGIRETQYF. The CDR3 DNA follows: TGTGCCAGCAGCATCGGACCAGGCATTCGGGAGACCCAGTACTTC.

A single count supports this clonotype. The chain carries TRBV5-5 and TRBJ2-6; D unclear. V was pared by 0 bases and J by 4 bases, with 11 bases between. The CDR3 is 16 residues long. Germline CDR1 is SGHKS and CDR2 is YYEKEE (reference sequence). The CDR3 sequence: CASSLGLGSGANVLTF. CDR3 in DNA: TGTGCCAGCAGCTTGGGTTTAGGTTCCGGGGCCAACGTCCTGACTTTC.

This clonotype was detected many times. The chain links TRBV18 to TRBJ2-3; TRBD1 or TRBD2 may be the D gene (5 bases each). The CDR3 has 14 residues. V dropped 1 base and J dropped 4 bases, with 9 bases sitting between them. Germline assignment: CDR1 KGHSH and CDR2 LQKENI. In DNA form, the CDR3 reads TGTGCCAGCTCACCACGGGGGAATGCAGATACGCAGTATTTT. It yields the protein CASSPRGNADTQYF.

This clonotype has a handful of counts. This chain uses TRBV27 with TRBJ2-5; the D gene is possibly TRBD2 (6 bases). The CDR3 runs to 14 residues. Germline V lookup: CDR1 MNHEY, CDR2 SMNVEV (reference sequence). Trimming cost V 3 bases and J 9 bases, with 17 bases left between them. For the CDR3, the DNA is TGTGCCAGCAGTTTTTCCCAGGAGGGCTCACCCCAGTACTTC. Its protein product is CASSFSQEGSPQYF.